This TCR beta chain appears in the sequencing data of a study of T cell repertoires in cytomegalovirus infection. V dropped 1 base and J dropped 5 bases, with 9 bases sitting between them. The CDR3 runs 14 residues. Germline-derived CDR1 and CDR2 are SEHNR and FQNEAQ (reference sequence). This clonotype was seen only a few times. Its antigen is as yet unknown. TCRdb fed the reads into MiXCR, producing one record per CDR3 protein. Here the sample spans roughly 78,000 distinct CDR3 sequences, approximately 42% being singletons. This chain uses TRBV7-9 with TRBJ2-4, with D maybe TRBD1 (6 bases). This clonotype originated in a human donor in good health (CMV status not recorded). Some clones in this sample may be carry-over from other donors' samples. The sequencing used CD8+ T cells from cultured PBMCs, collected from culture after CMV antigen stimulation. The CDR3 spells CASSLGQEQNIQYF. CDR3 DNA: TGTGCCAGCAGCTTAGGACAGGAGCAAAACATTCAGTACTTC. The full variable domain, completed using reference TRBV7-9 and TRBJ2-4, is DTGVSQNPRHKITKRGQNVTFRCDPISEHNRLYWYRQTLGQGPEFLTYFQNEAQLEKSRLLSDRFSAERPKGSFSTLEIQRTEQGDSAMYLCASSLGQEQNIQYFGAGTRLSVL.